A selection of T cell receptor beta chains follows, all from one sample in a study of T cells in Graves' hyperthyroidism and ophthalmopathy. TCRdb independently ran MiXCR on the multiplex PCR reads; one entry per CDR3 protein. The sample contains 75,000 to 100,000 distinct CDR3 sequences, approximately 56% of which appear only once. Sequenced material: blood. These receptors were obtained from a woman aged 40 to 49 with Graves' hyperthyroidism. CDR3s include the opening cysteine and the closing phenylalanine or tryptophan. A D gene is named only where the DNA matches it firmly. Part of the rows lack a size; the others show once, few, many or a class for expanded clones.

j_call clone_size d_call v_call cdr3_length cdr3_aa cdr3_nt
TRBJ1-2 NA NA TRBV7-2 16 CASSLAGRDDNYGYTF TGTGCCAGCAGTTTAGCGGGAAGGGATGATAACTATGGCTACACCTTC
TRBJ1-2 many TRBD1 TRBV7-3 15 CASSSLGQPNYGYTF TGTGCCAGCAGCTCTTTGGGACAGCCTAACTATGGCTACACCTTC
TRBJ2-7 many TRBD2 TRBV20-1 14 CSASRTSGSDGQYF TGCAGTGCCTCCAGGACTAGCGGGAGTGACGGGCAGTACTTC
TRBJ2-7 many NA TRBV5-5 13 CASSPTGFYEQYF TGTGCCAGCAGCCCAACAGGGTTCTACGAGCAGTACTTC
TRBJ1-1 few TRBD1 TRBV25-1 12 CAATGGGTEAFF TGTGCTGCGACAGGGGGAGGCACTGAAGCTTTCTTT
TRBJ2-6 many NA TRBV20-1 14 CSAGDPSGANVLTF TGCAGTGCTGGTGACCCCTCTGGGGCCAACGTCCTGACTTTC
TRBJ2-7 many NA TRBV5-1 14 CASRLLGGPYEQYF TGCGCCAGCAGACTCCTGGGCGGTCCCTACGAGCAGTACTTC
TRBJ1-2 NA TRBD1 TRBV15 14 CATKTGASNYGYTF TGTGCCACCAAGACAGGGGCTTCAAACTATGGCTACACCTTC
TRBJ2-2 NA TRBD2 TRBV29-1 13 CSAAGGGAGELFF TGCAGCGCCGCGGGGGGAGGCGCCGGGGAGCTGTTTTTT
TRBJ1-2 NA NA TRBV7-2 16 CASSFNPGRRPYGYTF TGTGCCAGCAGTTTTAATCCGGGACGGAGACCTTATGGCTACACCTTC
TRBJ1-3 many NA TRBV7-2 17 CASSLVSTRFSGNTIYF TGTGCCAGCAGCTTAGTGTCGACACGATTCTCTGGAAACACCATATATTTT
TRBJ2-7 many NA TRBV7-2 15 CASSRTGTPTYEQYF TGTGCCAGCAGCAGAACCGGGACACCGACCTACGAGCAGTACTTC
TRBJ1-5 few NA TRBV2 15 CASSLPGPSGQPQHF TGTGCCAGCAGTTTACCAGGACCGAGCGGACAGCCCCAGCATTTT
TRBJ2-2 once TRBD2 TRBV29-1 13 CSFRGRVTDELFF TGCAGCTTCCGGGGGAGGGTAACGGACGAGCTGTTTTTT
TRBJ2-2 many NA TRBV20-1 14 CSARRQAGGGELFF TGCAGTGCTAGAAGGCAGGCCGGGGGCGGGGAGCTGTTTTTT
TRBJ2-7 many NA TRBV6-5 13 CASSSLRLGEQYF TGTGCCAGCAGTTCCCTGAGACTGGGCGAGCAGTACTTC
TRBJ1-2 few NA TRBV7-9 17 CASSLDAGSGTLYGYTF TGTGCCAGCAGCTTAGACGCCGGGTCAGGCACCTTGTATGGCTACACCTTC
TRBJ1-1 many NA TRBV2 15 CASSEEGGRGTEAFF TGTGCCAGCAGTGAAGAGGGGGGCCGGGGCACTGAAGCTTTCTTT
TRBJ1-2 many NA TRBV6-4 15 CASSRDTSFNYGYTF TGTGCCAGCAGTCGGGACACATCCTTTAACTATGGCTACACCTTC
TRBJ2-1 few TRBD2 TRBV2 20 CASSEEVYRATSGWGNEQFF TGTGCCAGCAGTGAAGAGGTGTACAGGGCGACTAGCGGGTGGGGGAATGAGCAGTTCTTC
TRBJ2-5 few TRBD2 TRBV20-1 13 CSAVLAGGETQYF TGCAGTGCCGTACTAGCGGGAGGGGAGACCCAGTACTTC
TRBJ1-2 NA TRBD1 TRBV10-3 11 CASRQGYGYTF TGTGCCAGTAGACAGGGCTATGGCTACACCTTC
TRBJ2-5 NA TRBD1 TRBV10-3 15 CAIQTGGQGFRTQYF TGTGCCATTCAAACAGGGGGACAGGGATTTAGGACCCAGTACTTC
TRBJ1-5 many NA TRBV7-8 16 CASSRGDPSGNQPQHF TGTGCCAGCAGCCGAGGGGACCCCTCGGGCAATCAGCCCCAGCATTTT